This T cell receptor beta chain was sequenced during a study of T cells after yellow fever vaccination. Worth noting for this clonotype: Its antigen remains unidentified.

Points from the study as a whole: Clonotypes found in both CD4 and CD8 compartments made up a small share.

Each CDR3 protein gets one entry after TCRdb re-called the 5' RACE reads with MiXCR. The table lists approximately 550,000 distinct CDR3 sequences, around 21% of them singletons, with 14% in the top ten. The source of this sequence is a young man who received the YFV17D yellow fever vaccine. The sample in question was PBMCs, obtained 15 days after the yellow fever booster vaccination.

CDR3 sequence: CASKVSNQPQHF. In DNA form, the CDR3 reads TGTGCCAGCAAGGTTAGCAATCAGCCCCAGCATTTT. The gene calls are TRBV28 and TRBJ1-5; no clear D. This CDR3 contains 12 residues. Per germline, CDR1 MDHEN and CDR2 SYDVKM. Trimming left V 7 bases short and J 0 bases short, with 4 bases between.